Listed here are 12 T cell receptor beta chains from one sample, sequenced in a study of breast tumors, draining lymph nodes, adjacent tissues. Each CDR3 protein gets one entry after TCRdb re-called the multiplex PCR reads with MiXCR. This sample has roughly 100,000 distinct CDR3 sequences, with less than 40% found just once. The lymph nodes were axillary draining lymph nodes from breast cancer patients. Sequences were obtained from axillary lymph node tissue. These TCRs come from a female donor with breast cancer. Some clones in this sample may be carry-over from other donors' samples.

V usage is TRBV20-1 and J usage is TRBJ2-3, with D possibly called TRBD1 or TRBD2 (5 bases each). Per the germline V gene, CDR1 is DFQATT and CDR2 is SNEGSKA (reference sequence). This CDR3 region has 17 residues. V lost 6 bases to trimming and J lost 2 bases, with 24 bases between them. For the CDR3, the DNA is TGCAGTGCCAGTGTAGGGACCGGCGTTCTTGACACAGATACGCAGTATTTT. It specifies CSASVGTGVLDTDTQYF.

As to this clonotype: With a much larger clone just one base away, this may be a read error. The chain carries TRBV24-1 and TRBJ1-1, with D tentatively TRBD1 (6 bases). Germline loops: CDR1 KGHDR, CDR2 SFDVKD. The CDR3 is made up of 15 amino acids. V lost 1 base and J 5 bases, leaving 13 bases between the germline ends. The CDR3 nucleotides are TGTGCCACCAGTGATTTCAGAGGGGGGCGGACTGAAGCTTTCTTT. Translating it yields CATSDFRGGRTEAFF.

This clonotype came up a few times. The chain links TRBV28 to TRBJ2-6; D is unclear. CDR3 length: 15 residues. Germline CDR1 MDHEN, CDR2 SYDVKM. V was cut by 6 bases and J by 0 bases, with 9 bases left in between. CDR3 sequence (DNA): TGTGCCAGCAGCCAAGACATCTCTGGGGCCAACGTCCTGACTTTC. This codes for CASSQDISGANVLTF.

At least ten counts were recorded for this clonotype. A read error may explain this, as a much larger clone is one base away. This rearrangement joins TRBV2 to TRBJ2-7; D call uncertain. Per germline, CDR1 SNHLY and CDR2 FYNNEI. V was trimmed by 4 bases and J by 9 bases, leaving 16 bases between them. This CDR3 spans 13 amino acids. The CDR3, as DNA: TGTGCCAGCAGTGTTTACGGGTTGGGCGGGCAGTACTTC. Its translation is CASSVYGLGGQYF.

This clonotype was recorded at least ten times. CDR3 nucleotides: TGTGCCAGTAGTCCCTCCCTAGCGGGAGGGTCCTACGAGCAGTACTTC. This translates into CASSPSLAGGSYEQYF. V gene TRBV19 combines with J gene TRBJ2-7, with 12 bases aligning to TRBD2. V trimming: 5 bases; J trimming: 1 base; junction bases outside the gene matches: 6. This CDR3 has 16 residues. Germline assignment: CDR1 LNHDA and CDR2 SQIVND (reference sequence). The entire variable domain, with the rest obtained from reference TRBV19 and TRBJ2-7, is as follows: DGGITQSPKYLFRKEGQNVTLSCEQNLNHDAMYWYRQDPGQGLRLIYYSQIVNDFQKGDIAEGYSVSREKKESFPLTVTSAQKNPTAFYLCASSPSLAGGSYEQYFGPGTRLTVT.

This clonotype was observed a handful of times. This may come from a read error, since a much larger clone is one base off. V is TRBV6-1 and J is TRBJ1-2; 8 bases map to TRBD1. V was pared by 5 bases and J by 5 bases, with 4 bases of the junction left unmatched. The germline CDR1 and CDR2 sequences are MNHNS and SASEGT. The CDR3 is 13 amino acids. CDR3 nucleotide sequence: TGTGCCAGCAGTCAAGGGACAGGATATGGCTACACCTTC. Residues: CASSQGTGYGYTF.

As regards this clonotype: A much larger clone is a single base away; this may be a read error. J is TRBJ2-5 and V is TRBV20-1; 7 nucleotides match TRBD2. This CDR3 contains 15 residues. Germline assignment: CDR1 DFQATT and CDR2 SNEGSKA (reference sequence). The CDR3 sequence is CGARDSGLAAETQYF. CDR3 DNA sequence: TGCGGTGCTAGAGATTCAGGGCTAGCGGCAGAGACCCAGTACTTC.

This clonotype was counted at least ten times. The rearrangement links TRBV10-3 to TRBJ1-2; D unclear. From germline, CDR1 is ENHRY and CDR2 SYGVKD. The CDR3 extends over 12 amino acids. The V end was cut by 3 bases, the J end by 3 bases, with 5 bases between. The CDR3 DNA follows: TGTGCCATCAGTGAAACAGACTATGGCTACACCTTC. Its translation: CAISETDYGYTF.

This clonotype was counted many times. The chain joins TRBV3-1 to TRBJ1-3; D ambiguous. V lost 8 bases, J lost 0 bases, and 11 bases lay in between. Germline V gene lookup returns CDR1 LGHDT and CDR2 YNNKEL (reference sequence). This CDR3 region has 14 residues. The CDR3 here is CASETGNSGNTIYF. The CDR3 DNA reads TGTGCCAGCGAGACGGGTAACTCTGGAAACACCATATATTTT.

This clonotype was observed many times. The chain is built from TRBV29-1 and TRBJ1-1, with D uncertain. CDR1 is SQVTM, CDR2 ANQGSEA, per germline. The CDR3 totals 12 residues. The germline V and J ends were trimmed by 6 bases and 0 bases, with 8 bases remaining between them. The CDR3: CSVSDMNTEAFF. The CDR3 region has the DNA TGCAGCGTCTCAGACATGAACACTGAAGCTTTCTTT.

The table lists this clonotype with many counts. A much larger clone lies one base from this, so it may be a read error. The gene calls are TRBV5-6 and TRBJ2-7; D possibly uses TRBD1 or TRBD2 (6 bases each). V was clipped by 5 bases and J by 8 bases, with 23 bases between them. Germline V gives CDR1 SGHDT, CDR2 YYEEEE. This CDR3 contains 15 residues. In DNA, the CDR3 is TGTGCCAGCAGAGGGGAAGGACCGGGGGCCGCAAAGCAGTACTTC. This translates into CASRGEGPGAAKQYF.

In its sample, this clonotype was seen many times. The chain employs TRBV7-9 and TRBJ2-7; D ambiguous. The CDR3 sequence is 12 residues long. Trimming took off 4 bases at V and 3 bases at J, with 7 bases between the two ends. Germline V CDR1 and CDR2: SEHNR, FQNEAQ (reference sequence). CDR3 region: CASSSDHYEQYF. DNA for the CDR3: TGTGCCAGCAGCTCGGACCACTACGAGCAGTACTTC.